Listed below are T cell receptor beta chains from one sample, sequenced in a study of blood T cell repertoires in COVID-19. Repertoires were generated with immunoSEQ multiplex PCR, while TCRdb's copy carries only in-frame clones and drops some. This repertoire shows hundreds of thousands of clones, under 90% found once; its top ten account for 3.5% to 4%. Sequenced: PBMCs or T cells enriched from blood (not recorded which). The receptors stem from a woman in her thirties or forties who had been exposed to COVID-19. Each CDR3 is given with its conserved first and last residue. The D gene is left open where the match is weak. The size entry is marked missing in some rows and otherwise reads once, few, many or a size class.

>.|TRBJ1-6|TRBV7-8|.
TGTGCCAGCAGCCCGGGAGGGGGTGCACCCCTCCACTTT
CASSPGGGAPLHF
>.|TRBJ2-4|TRBV9|.
TGTGCCAGCAGCGTCCTTACAGGGAGGGGTAAGATCAAAAACATTCAGTACTTC
CASSVLTGRGKIKNIQYF
>few|TRBJ1-1|TRBV29-1|.
TGCAGCGTTGAACCCAGGGCGTCGACCACTGAAGCTTTCTTT
CSVEPRASTTEAFF
>.|TRBJ2-5|TRBV5-1|TRBD1
TGCGCCAGCAGGCCTGGGACAGGGCTTCAAGAGACCCAGTACTTC
CASRPGTGLQETQYF
>.|TRBJ2-5|TRBV29-1|TRBD1
TGCAGCGTTTCGGGACAGCCGGACCAAGAGACCCAGTACTTC
CSVSGQPDQETQYF
>.|TRBJ1-2|TRBV3-1/TRBV3-2|.
TGTGCCAGCAGCGACGGGTACTATGGCTACACCTTC
CASSDGYYGYTF
>.|TRBJ1-2|TRBV5-4|TRBD1
TGTGCCAGCAGCCGACAGGGGAGGGATGGCTACACCTTC
CASSRQGRDGYTF
>once|TRBJ2-4|TRBV6-6|.
TGTGCCAGCAGCCGCTCCGGGGACACAGAGAACATTCAGTACTTC
CASSRSGDTENIQYF
>few|TRBJ1-1|TRBV6-1|TRBD1
TGTGCCAGCAGTGAAGCGGTTCGGGACAGGGGTCGAGCTTTCTTT
CASSEAVRDRGRAFF
>.|TRBJ2-2|TRBV3-1/TRBV3-2|.
TGTGCCAGCAGCCTACGGGGGTGGAGCGACACCGGGGAGCTGTTTTTT
CASSLRGWSDTGELFF
>.|TRBJ2-1|TRBV6-4|.
TGTGCCAGCAGTCAGGACAGCTCCTACAATGAGCAGTTCTTC
CASSQDSSYNEQFF
>.|TRBJ2-3|TRBV9|TRBD2
TGTGCCAGCAGCGTAGGGACTAGCGGGGGAGACACAGATACGCAGTATTTT
CASSVGTSGGDTDTQYF
>.|TRBJ2-1|TRBV7-9|TRBD2
TGTGCCAGCAGCGTACTAGCGGGGGGGCTCGATGAGCAGTTCTTC
CASSVLAGGLDEQFF
>.|TRBJ2-2|TRBV30|TRBD2
TGTGCCTGGAGTGTAGCGGGGGACCCCGCACTAAACACCGGGGAGCTGTTTTTT
CAWSVAGDPALNTGELFF
>.|TRBJ1-4|TRBV14|.
TGTGCCAGCAGTTACGGAGGGAATGAAAAACTGTTTTTT
CASSYGGNEKLFF
>once|TRBJ1-5|TRBV19|.
TGTGCCAGTACGGACAGAATAGAGCCCCAGCATTTT
CASTDRIEPQHF
>few|TRBJ1-6|TRBV4-2|.
TGTGCCAGCAGCTCCAAAGGGGGGGTTTCACCCCTCCACTTT
CASSSKGGVSPLHF
>.|TRBJ2-6|TRBV30|TRBD1
TGTGCCTGGGGACAGGGGGCTTTTGGCTCTGGGGCCAACGTCCTGACTTTC
CAWGQGAFGSGANVLTF
>many|TRBJ1-5|TRBV21-1|.
TGTGCCAGCAGCAAAGTGACCGCGGGGAAGTATAGCAATCAGCCCCAGCATTTT
CASSKVTAGKYSNQPQHF
>.|TRBJ2-7|TRBV28|TRBD1
TGTGCCAGCAGTTGGACAGGGGAGATCGAGCAGTACTTC
CASSWTGEIEQYF
>.|TRBJ1-1|TRBV9|.
TGTGCCAGCAGCGTAGGAGACAGCCCCAGGGCTTTCTTT
CASSVGDSPRAFF
>.|TRBJ1-2|TRBV4-3|.
TGCGCCAGCAGCCAAGCGAACAGGGTTGGCTACACCTTC
CASSQANRVGYTF
>.|TRBJ1-4|TRBV10-1|.
TGCGCCACACAAAGGCACAGGGTGGAAGATGAAAAACTGTTTTTT
CATQRHRVEDEKLFF
>.|TRBJ1-1|TRBV20-1|TRBD1
TGCAGTGCCCCAAGGGACAGTAAAGCTTTCTTT
CSAPRDSKAFF
>.|TRBJ2-7|TRBV30|TRBD1
TGTGCCTGGAGTAGGCAGGGGGCCTACGAGCAGTACTTC
CAWSRQGAYEQYF
>.|TRBJ2-1|TRBV7-9|.
TGTGCCAGCAGCTTAGTAGCGTTTGATGAGCAGTTCTTC
CASSLVAFDEQFF
>.|TRBJ1-2|TRBV10-3|.
TGTGCCATCAGTGATTTGGCAGTCAACGGCTACACCTTC
CAISDLAVNGYTF
>.|TRBJ1-1|TRBV10-1|TRBD1
TGCGCCAGCAGCCCCGGGACAGGGGTGGGCACTGAAGCTTTCTTT
CASSPGTGVGTEAFF
>.|TRBJ1-3|TRBV19|.
TGTGCCAGTATTGCCGGGGGGCGTCTTGGAAACACCATATATTTT
CASIAGGRLGNTIYF
>.|TRBJ1-2|TRBV7-2|.
TGTGCCAGCAGCCCACGACAGGGCTACACCTTC
CASSPRQGYTF
>.|TRBJ1-1|TRBV7-3|.
TGTGCCAGCAGCTCTCAAGGGGGGGTCACTGAAGCTTTCTTT
CASSSQGGVTEAFF
>.|TRBJ1-2|TRBV6-5|.
TGTGCCAGCAGTTATGTTGGCGGACTCTACGGGTCTGGCTACACCTTC
CASSYVGGLYGSGYTF
>.|TRBJ1-3|TRBV4-3|.
TGCGCCAGCAGCCAAGATACGATAACAGGCTCTGGAAACACCATATATTTT
CASSQDTITGSGNTIYF
>.|TRBJ2-1|TRBV3-1/TRBV3-2|.
TGTGCCAGCAGCCAAGGTCAGTACAATGAGCAGTTCTTC
CASSQGQYNEQFF
>.|TRBJ2-2|TRBV9|TRBD1
TGTGCCAGCAGCGTAGAGGGACAGGTGGGCACCGGGGAGCTGTTTTTT
CASSVEGQVGTGELFF
>many|TRBJ2-1|TRBV4-1|TRBD1
TGCGCCAGCAGGCCAGGACAGGACACATCCTACAATGAGCAGTTCTTC
CASRPGQDTSYNEQFF
>.|TRBJ1-2|TRBV7-9|.
TGTGCCAGCAGCTTAGAAACAGGGCCCGGCGCCTTC
CASSLETGPGAF
>.|TRBJ2-1|TRBV7-2|.
TGTGCCAGCAGCTTAGAGGGGACTGAATACAATGAGCAGTTCTTC
CASSLEGTEYNEQFF
>.|TRBJ2-1|TRBV9|TRBD2
TGTGCCAGCAGCGTTCGGACTAGCGGGGGACTCTACAATGAGCAGTTCTTC
CASSVRTSGGLYNEQFF
>.|TRBJ1-1|TRBV27|.
TGTGCCAGCAGTCCACACCGGGATAAGACTGAAGCTTTCTTT
CASSPHRDKTEAFF
>.|TRBJ2-5|TRBV7-9|TRBD1
TGTGCCAGCAGCTTAGGGACAGGGACGGAGACCCAGTACTTC
CASSLGTGTETQYF
>.|TRBJ1-1|TRBV20-1|TRBD1
TGCTCAATAGGACAGGCAGCTGAAGCTTTCTTT
CSIGQAAEAFF
>.|TRBJ2-7|TRBV28|.
TGTGCCACCCTGCGGGACCGGGTAGGGTCCTACGAGCAGTACTTC
CATLRDRVGSYEQYF
>.|TRBJ1-1|TRBV5-1|TRBD1
TGCGCCAGCAGATCCGTCTACAGGGGCCCAATGAACACTGAAGCTTTCTTT
CASRSVYRGPMNTEAFF
>few|TRBJ1-1|TRBV5-1|.
TGCGCCAGCAGCTCCACAGTGAACACTGAAGCTTTCTTT
CASSSTVNTEAFF
>.|TRBJ1-5|TRBV19|.
TGTGCCAGTAGGGCAGGCAGGTCGGCTCAGCCCCAGCATTTT
CASRAGRSAQPQHF
>.|TRBJ1-4|TRBV7-2|TRBD1
TGTGCCAGCAGCATGCAGGGGGCAACTAATGAAAAACTGTTTTTT
CASSMQGATNEKLFF
>few|TRBJ2-5|TRBV21-1|.
TGTGCCAGCAGCAAAGACTCAAGGACCCAGTACTTC
CASSKDSRTQYF
>.|TRBJ1-1|TRBV5-1|.
TGCGCCAGCAGCTTGGAACAGGGCCAAGGGAACACTGAAGCTTTCTTT
CASSLEQGQGNTEAFF
>.|TRBJ2-6|TRBV2|.
TGTGCCAGCACCGAAACAGGTTTCTCTGGGGCCAACGTCCTGACTTTC
CASTETGFSGANVLTF
>once|TRBJ2-6|TRBV27|.
TGTGCCAGCAGTTTGGTGACAGGTGGGATCTCTGGGGCCAACGTCCTGACTTTC
CASSLVTGGISGANVLTF
>.|TRBJ1-1|TRBV5-5|.
TGTGCCAGCCAATTTGGGGCCTCGCTGAACACTGAAGCTTTCTTT
CASQFGASLNTEAFF
>.|TRBJ1-3|TRBV11-3|TRBD1
TGTGCCGGCAGCTTGTCCCAGGGGGCCTCTGGAAACACCATATATTTT
CAGSLSQGASGNTIYF
>.|TRBJ2-7|TRBV7-8|TRBD1
TGTGCCAGCAGCTTAGGACAGGGGGCCACCTACGAGCAGTACTTC
CASSLGQGATYEQYF
>once|TRBJ2-5|TRBV7-9|.
TGTGCCAGCAGCCCCGGAGGGGGCGAACAAGAGACCCAGTACTTC
CASSPGGGEQETQYF
>.|TRBJ1-2|TRBV4-3|TRBD1
TGCGCCAGCAGCCCCTCGACAGGGGACTATGGCTACACCTTC
CASSPSTGDYGYTF
>.|TRBJ2-3|TRBV3-1/TRBV3-2|TRBD2
TGTGCCAGCAGCCACACGACTAGCGGGGGGGCCCCATCGCAGTATTTT
CASSHTTSGGAPSQYF
>.|TRBJ2-3|TRBV12-3/TRBV12-4|.
TGTGCCAGCAGTTTAGCCGGGGCAGATACGCAGTATTTT
CASSLAGADTQYF
>once|TRBJ1-1|TRBV7-3|TRBD1
TGTGCCAGCAGCCCCTCTTCGCAGGGACAGACGAACACTGAAGCTTTCTTT
CASSPSSQGQTNTEAFF
>.|TRBJ1-5|TRBV25-1|.
TGTGCCAGCAGTGAAACGGGAGGTGCGAGGACCCAGCATTTT
CASSETGGARTQHF